This TCR beta chain comes out of a study of pediatric ulcerative colitis. The survey-level immunoSEQ assay was used. The data were produced by immunoSEQ multiplex PCR, yet TCRdb's version contains in-frame clones alone and is incomplete. This table has some 60,000 clones, about three quarters appearing once. With regard to this clone: The antigen is unknown.

The CDR3 is 17 residues long. V lost 0 bases, J lost 0 bases, and 14 bases lay in between. CDR1 is SGHRS and CDR2 is YFSETQ in the germline V gene. Study-wide results and caveats: A couple of rectal clonotypes were found only in ulcerative colitis patients, all of them. Compared with controls, ulcerative colitis showed greater blood-rectum clone sharing.

Before the diagnostic colonoscopy, ulcerative colitis patients were free of immunosuppressive medication. The chain links TRBV5-1 to TRBJ2-3; the D gene could be TRBD1 or TRBD2 (5 bases each). The source of this sequence is a boy under 18 with moderate ulcerative colitis. Sequencing was done on a sample of blood. CDR3 sequence (DNA): TGCGCCAGCAGCTTGGCCCCGGGACGGACTAGCACAGATACGCAGTATTTT. It specifies CASSLAPGRTSTDTQYF.